This T cell receptor beta chain was retrieved from a study of patients and donors after allogeneic stem cell transplantation. TCRdb recomputed calls from the RT-PCR reads with MiXCR, one row per CDR3 protein. There are about a million distinct CDR3 sequences in the sample; more than 15% occur only once, and around 6% lies in the top ten. In the case of this clonotype: At one boundary the junction diverges from the germline segment, which might be a read error.

The CDR3 totals 14 residues. The germline CDR1 and CDR2 sequences are GTSNPN and SVGIG (reference sequence). V is TRBV30 and J is TRBJ1-5; D is ambiguous. The receptor comes from a human donor who was either an allogeneic HSCT recipient or a stem cell or donor lymphocyte infusion donor (not recorded which). It is not recorded whose cells these are; they may come from a transplant donor. The sequencing sample was made of blood, either unsorted or a sorted T cell fraction (not recorded which). This CDR3 reads CAWSVDPPGQPLHF. DNA for the CDR3: TGTGCCTGGAGTGTAGATCCCCCGGGTCAGCCCCTGCATTTT.